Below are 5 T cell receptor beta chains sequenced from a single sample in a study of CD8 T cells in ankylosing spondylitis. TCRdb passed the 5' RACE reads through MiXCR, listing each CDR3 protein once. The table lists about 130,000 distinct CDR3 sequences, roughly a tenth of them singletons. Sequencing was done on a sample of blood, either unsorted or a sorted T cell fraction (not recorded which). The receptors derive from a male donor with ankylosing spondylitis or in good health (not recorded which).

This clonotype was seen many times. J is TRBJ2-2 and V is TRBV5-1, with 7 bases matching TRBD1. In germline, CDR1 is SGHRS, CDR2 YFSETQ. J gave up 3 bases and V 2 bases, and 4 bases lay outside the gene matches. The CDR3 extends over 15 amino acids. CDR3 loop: CASSLRGPDTGELFF. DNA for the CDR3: TGCGCCAGCAGCTTAAGGGGGCCCGACACCGGGGAGCTGTTTTTT.

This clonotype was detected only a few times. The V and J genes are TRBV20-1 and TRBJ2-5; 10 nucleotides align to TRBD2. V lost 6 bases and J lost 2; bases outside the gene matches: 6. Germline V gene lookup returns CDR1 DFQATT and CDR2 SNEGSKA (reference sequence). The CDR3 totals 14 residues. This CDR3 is CSADPGLAQETQYF. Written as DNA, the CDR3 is TGCAGTGCGGACCCGGGACTAGCGCAAGAGACCCAGTACTTC.

CDR3 nucleotide sequence: TGTGCCAGCAGCTACAACACCGGGGAGCTGTTTTTT. Encoded protein: CASSYNTGELFF. This chain uses TRBV7-9 with TRBJ2-2; D is undetermined. CDR3 length equals 12 residues. Deletions cut 4 bases from V and 2 bases from J, with 2 bases between. Looked up from germline, CDR1 is SEHNR and CDR2 is FQNEAQ (reference sequence).

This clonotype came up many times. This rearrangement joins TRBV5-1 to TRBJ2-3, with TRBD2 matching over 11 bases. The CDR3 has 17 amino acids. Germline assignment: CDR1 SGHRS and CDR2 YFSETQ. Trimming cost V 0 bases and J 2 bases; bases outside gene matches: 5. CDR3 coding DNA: TGCGCCAGCAGCTTGGGACTAGCGGGGAGACTCACAGATACGCAGTATTTT. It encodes CASSLGLAGRLTDTQYF.

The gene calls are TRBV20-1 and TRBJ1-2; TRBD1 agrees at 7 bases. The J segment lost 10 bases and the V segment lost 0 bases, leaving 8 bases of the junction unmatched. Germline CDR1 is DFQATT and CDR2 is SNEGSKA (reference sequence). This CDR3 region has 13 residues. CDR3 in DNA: TGCAGTGCTAGAGAACAGGGGTTGGCTGACTACACCTTC. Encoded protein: CSAREQGLADYTF.